The rows below give T cell receptor beta chains drawn from one sample of a study of immune evolution from preneoplasia to lung adenocarcinoma. Sequencing was performed with immunoSEQ multiplex PCR; in TCRdb, only in-frame clones are kept and a portion is missing. The profile shows some 3,500 clones, roughly 76% of them singletons. The sequencing sample was made of FFPE minimally invasive lung adenocarcinoma tissue. The source of these receptors is a person aged 60-79 years with lung adenocarcinoma. Both conserved end residues are part of each CDR3. Each record gives: J gene, clone size, V gene, D gene, CDR3 DNA, CDR3 protein. D genes are given only for firm matches. Expanded clones get a size class; other rows say once, few or many, or leave the size out.

J: TRBJ2-3; size: .; V: TRBV6-1; D: .; DNA: TGTGCCAGCAGTGGTGATTTAAGGCCGCAGTATTTT; CDR3: CASSGDLRPQYF
J: TRBJ2-5; size: few; V: TRBV10-2; D: TRBD1; DNA: TGCGCCAGCAGTGGGGGTGGGACAGGGATAGAGACCCAGTACTTC; CDR3: CASSGGGTGIETQYF
J: TRBJ2-4; size: .; V: TRBV27; D: TRBD2; DNA: TGTGCCAGCAGTTTATCGTGGGGGGGAAAAAACATTCAGTACTTC; CDR3: CASSLSWGGKNIQYF
J: TRBJ1-5; size: .; V: TRBV18; D: .; DNA: TGTGCCAGCTCACCCGGAGATAATCAGCCCCAGCATTTT; CDR3: CASSPGDNQPQHF
J: TRBJ2-2; size: .; V: TRBV2; D: .; DNA: TGTGCCAGCAGTGAGCACGGGGAGCTGTTTTTT; CDR3: CASSEHGELFF
J: TRBJ2-5; size: .; V: TRBV6-5; D: .; DNA: TGTGCCAGCAGTCGGACGGTCCAAGAGACCCAGTACTTC; CDR3: CASSRTVQETQYF
J: TRBJ2-3; size: .; V: TRBV13; D: TRBD2; DNA: TGTGCCAGCAGCTTATACCGACGGACTAGCGGGAGAGGGGTGACAGATACGCAGTATTTT; CDR3: CASSLYRRTSGRGVTDTQYF
J: TRBJ2-1; size: .; V: TRBV2; D: TRBD2; DNA: TGTGCCAGCAGTGAAGGGGGACTAGCGGGAAGGAATGAGCAGTTCTTC; CDR3: CASSEGGLAGRNEQFF
J: TRBJ2-7; size: large; V: TRBV28; D: .; DNA: TGTGCCAGCAGTAGGTGGGCCTACGAGCAGTACTTC; CDR3: CASSRWAYEQYF
J: TRBJ1-1; size: few; V: TRBV7-8; D: .; DNA: TGTGCCAGCAGCGATAAAAACAGACGACACAACACTGAAGCTTTCTTT; CDR3: CASSDKNRRHNTEAFF
J: TRBJ1-1; size: .; V: TRBV20-1; D: .; DNA: TGCAGTGCTAGAGAATCAGGCGAAGCTTTCTTT; CDR3: CSARESGEAFF
J: TRBJ2-7; size: .; V: TRBV4-2; D: .; DNA: TGTGCCAGCAGCCAAAGCCGGCTAGCCTCCTACGAGCAGTACTTC; CDR3: CASSQSRLASYEQYF
J: TRBJ2-5; size: .; V: TRBV5-1; D: .; DNA: TGCGCCAGCAGCTTCACTGGAACCGGCCAAGAGACCCAGTACTTC; CDR3: CASSFTGTGQETQYF
J: TRBJ2-3; size: few; V: TRBV19; D: .; DNA: TGTGCCAGTACCCAGTCAGATACGCAGTATTTT; CDR3: CASTQSDTQYF
J: TRBJ1-4; size: .; V: TRBV7-9; D: .; DNA: TGTGCCAGCAGCTCCGGGGAGGTAAAACTGTTTTTT; CDR3: CASSSGEVKLFF
J: TRBJ1-1; size: .; V: TRBV2; D: .; DNA: TGTGCCAGCAGTGAATTTAGGGGCCGGACTGAAGCTTTCTTT; CDR3: CASSEFRGRTEAFF
J: TRBJ2-3; size: .; V: TRBV30; D: TRBD1; DNA: TGTGCCTGGAGTGCAATACAGGGGGCCCTAACAGATACGCAGTATTTT; CDR3: CAWSAIQGALTDTQYF
J: TRBJ2-5; size: .; V: TRBV28; D: .; DNA: TGTGCCACCACCCGGGGCGGGGCCCAAGAGACCCAGTACTTC; CDR3: CATTRGGAQETQYF
J: TRBJ2-2; size: .; V: TRBV2; D: .; DNA: TGTGCCAGCAGTGACATTCGTCCAGGCCGAGGTGTTCCCGGGGAGCTGTTTTTT; CDR3: CASSDIRPGRGVPGELFF
J: TRBJ2-5; size: .; V: TRBV19; D: TRBD1; DNA: TGTGCCAGTACCATGGGACAGGGGGCGCGGGAGACCCAGTACTTC; CDR3: CASTMGQGARETQYF
J: TRBJ1-2; size: .; V: TRBV19; D: .; DNA: TGTGCCAGTAAAAAGACCAACTATGGCTACACCTTC; CDR3: CASKKTNYGYTF
J: TRBJ2-7; size: .; V: TRBV6-6; D: .; DNA: TGTGCCAGCAGTCCGGGGGTCGAGAGGGTTTCTACGAGGGAGTACTTC; CDR3: CASSPGVERVSTREYF
J: TRBJ2-7; size: .; V: TRBV29-1; D: TRBD2; DNA: TGCAGCGTTGAAGACCGGGTGGCGGGAGCGGTGGACGAGCAGTACTTC; CDR3: CSVEDRVAGAVDEQYF